The rows below give T cell receptor beta chains drawn from one sample of a study of blood T cell repertoires in COVID-19. This table comes from immunoSEQ multiplex PCR, and its TCRdb copy is limited to in-frame clones, with some not included. The repertoire holds around 200,000 clones, about 90% seen once, with about 2% in the top ten. The specimen sequenced was peripheral blood. These receptors were obtained from a man aged 35 to 55 with active or convalescent COVID-19. Both conserved end residues are trimmed from each CDR3. Rows give clone size only sometimes, using once, few, many, or a class for an expanded clone.

len	j_gene	abundance	v_gene	CDR3aa
11	TRBJ1-1	NA	TRBV25-1	ASSLGANTEAF
14	TRBJ1-4	NA	TRBV28	ASSTQTGETNEKLF
16	TRBJ2-6	NA	TRBV5-1	ASSLDAGFMSGANVLT
13	TRBJ1-5	NA	TRBV18	ASSGGGYGNQPQH
13	TRBJ2-7	NA	TRBV19	ASSPYGGSLYEQY
17	TRBJ1-5	NA	TRBV28	ASSYFGQVETYSNQPQH
14	TRBJ2-3	NA	TRBV28	ASSIKTGGRTDTQY
16	TRBJ1-2	NA	TRBV23-1	ASSQSGGDTLANYGYT
12	TRBJ2-1	once	TRBV19	ASSRGGTYNEQF
14	TRBJ2-2	NA	TRBV9	ASSATSGGTTGELF
11	TRBJ1-5	NA	TRBV5-1	ASSQGQGTPQH
13	TRBJ2-2	once	TRBV28	ASRSAGQATGELF
13	TRBJ1-5	NA	TRBV28	ASRDSGTANQPQH
13	TRBJ2-1	NA	TRBV5-1	ASNIESGAYNEQF
13	TRBJ1-5	few	TRBV28	ASSAGSALNQPQH
13	TRBJ1-1	NA	TRBV19	ASSTTGQPNTEAF
12	TRBJ1-5	NA	TRBV19	ASSPQGVPQPQH
13	TRBJ2-7	NA	TRBV5-4	ASSLESGRQNEQY
13	TRBJ1-2	NA	TRBV6-5	ASSNTRDRVYGYT
13	TRBJ1-2	NA	TRBV10-2	ASLERTVAPYGYT
9	TRBJ1-2	NA	TRBV2	ASRGTGSPT
12	TRBJ1-2	NA	TRBV13	ASSREGTGDGYT
12	TRBJ1-4	NA	TRBV5-1	ASSQTQGREKLF
14	TRBJ2-3	NA	TRBV5-4	ASSLGAGGRTDTQY
13	TRBJ2-7	NA	TRBV27	ASSLRDSPWDEQY
11	TRBJ2-7	NA	TRBV18	ASSPPGGHEQY
11	TRBJ1-2	NA	TRBV7-2	ASSLEQFYGYT
13	TRBJ2-3	NA	TRBV4-2	ASKTGTSGTDTQY
10	TRBJ2-3	NA	TRBV6-6	ASSPGTDTQY
16	TRBJ2-5	NA	TRBV5-6	ASSFIAINRGLGETQY
12	TRBJ1-1	once	TRBV7-6	ASSQGQGGLEAF
13	TRBJ2-5	NA	TRBV30	AWSVGAGVVETQY
14	TRBJ2-4	NA	TRBV7-8	ASSLAWGLAKNIQY
13	TRBJ1-4	NA	TRBV30	AWSALGRENEKLF
16	TRBJ1-5	NA	TRBV19	ASSSKGRGRLSNQPQH
12	TRBJ2-7	NA	TRBV19	ASNPGAQTYEQY
14	TRBJ2-1	NA	TRBV6-1	ASSGKGQGLRHEQF
12	TRBJ2-7	NA	TRBV5-1	ASNGQASSYEQY
12	TRBJ1-5	NA	TRBV6-5	ASSINGVNQPQH
14	TRBJ2-3	NA	TRBV7-8	ASSLVRGSPQDTQY
11	TRBJ1-1	NA	TRBV19	ASRSGGHTEAF
18	TRBJ1-2	NA	TRBV21-1	ASSKMGPFVTGAHKYGYT
12	TRBJ2-1	NA	TRBV6-5	ASSYRGTYNEQF
15	TRBJ2-2	NA	TRBV7-9	ASSFLHNRESAGELF
13	TRBJ2-5	NA	TRBV5-1	ASLATGGWGETQY
13	TRBJ2-5	NA	TRBV5-1	ASSLGASGEETQY
9	TRBJ2-7	NA	TRBV6-7	ASTDPTPQY
14	TRBJ1-1	NA	TRBV4-1	ASSQGPGQMNTEAF
12	TRBJ2-2	NA	TRBV25-1	ASNPGGGYGELF
10	TRBJ2-7	NA	TRBV7-2	ASSLDRAEQY
12	TRBJ1-5	NA	TRBV3-1/TRBV3-2	ASSPQTGNQPQH